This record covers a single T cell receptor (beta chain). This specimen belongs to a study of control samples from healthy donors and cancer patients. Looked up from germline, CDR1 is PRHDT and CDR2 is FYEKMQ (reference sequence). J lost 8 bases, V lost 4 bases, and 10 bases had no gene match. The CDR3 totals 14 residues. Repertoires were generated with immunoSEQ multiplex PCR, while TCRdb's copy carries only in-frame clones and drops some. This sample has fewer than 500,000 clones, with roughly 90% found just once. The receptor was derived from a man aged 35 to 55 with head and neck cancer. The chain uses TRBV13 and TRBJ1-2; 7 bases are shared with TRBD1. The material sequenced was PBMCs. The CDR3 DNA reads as TGTGCCAGCAGCTGGGAGGGGGCGCCGGGAGGCTACACCTTC. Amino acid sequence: CASSWEGAPGGYTF.